This T cell receptor (beta chain) was observed in a study of blood T cells in healthy people across ages. A second PCR of 7 to 11 cycles used a sample-barcoded 5' primer and a J-beta primer mix. The authors tagged each cDNA molecule using a template-switch adaptor with 12 random nucleotides. Each sample provided no less than 2.5 million CDR3-containing paired-end reads. TCRdb re-called the 5' RACE reads through MiXCR, storing one row per CDR3 protein. The sample has approximately 800,000 distinct CDR3 sequences; 45% to 70% are singletons. The length of the CDR3 is 16 residues. The chain joins TRBV12-3 or TRBV12-4 to TRBJ2-4; 9 positions agree with TRBD2. The J call may be faulty, since TRBJ2-5 better matches the DNA end. Sequencing was done on a sample of blood. This sequence was found in a middle-aged man in good health. CDR3 residues: CASSFGSGGNAETQYF. CDR3 nucleotide sequence: TGTGCCAGCAGTTTTGGTAGCGGGGGAAACGCGGAGACCCAGTACTTC.